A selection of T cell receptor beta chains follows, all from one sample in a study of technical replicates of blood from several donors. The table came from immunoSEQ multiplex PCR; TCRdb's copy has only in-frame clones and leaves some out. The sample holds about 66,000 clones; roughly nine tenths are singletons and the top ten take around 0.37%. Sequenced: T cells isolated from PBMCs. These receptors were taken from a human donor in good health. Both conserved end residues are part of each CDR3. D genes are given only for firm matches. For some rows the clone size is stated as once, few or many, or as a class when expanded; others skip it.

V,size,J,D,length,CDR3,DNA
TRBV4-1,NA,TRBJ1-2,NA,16,CASSQDPGVPNYGYTF,TGCGCCAGCAGCCAAGATCCGGGGGTCCCTAACTATGGCTACACCTTC
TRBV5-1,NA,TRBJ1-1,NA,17,CASSLAPTVTDFTEAFF,TGCGCCAGCAGCTTGGCCCCTACCGTCACAGATTTCACTGAAGCTTTCTTT
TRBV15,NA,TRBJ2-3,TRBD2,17,CATSFLGLAGLYDTQYF,TGTGCCACCAGCTTCCTGGGACTAGCGGGACTATACGATACGCAGTATTTT
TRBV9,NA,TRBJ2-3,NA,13,CASSVSGADTQYF,TGTGCCAGCAGCGTTAGCGGAGCAGATACGCAGTATTTT
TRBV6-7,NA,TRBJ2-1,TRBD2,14,CASSSSGTTDEQFF,TGTGCCAGCAGTTCTAGCGGGACTACCGATGAGCAGTTCTTC
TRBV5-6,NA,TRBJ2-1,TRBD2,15,CASSTGLAAYNEQFF,TGTGCCAGCAGCACGGGACTAGCGGCCTACAATGAGCAGTTCTTC
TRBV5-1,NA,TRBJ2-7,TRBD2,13,CASSLSSGYEQYF,TGCGCCAGCAGCTTGAGTAGCGGGTACGAGCAGTACTTC
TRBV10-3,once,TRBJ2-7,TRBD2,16,CAISGGASGGDYEQYF,TGTGCCATCAGTGGGGGGGCTAGCGGGGGAGATTACGAGCAGTACTTC
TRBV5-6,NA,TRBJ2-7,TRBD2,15,CASSLLREAVYEQYF,TGTGCCAGCAGCCTCTTACGGGAGGCTGTCTACGAGCAGTACTTC
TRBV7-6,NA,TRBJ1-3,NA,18,CASSLILGKNRLGNTIYF,TGTGCCAGCAGCTTAATATTAGGAAAGAACAGGCTAGGAAACACCATATATTTT
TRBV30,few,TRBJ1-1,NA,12,CARVGSSAEAFF,TGTGCCCGGGTGGGGAGCTCCGCTGAAGCTTTCTTT
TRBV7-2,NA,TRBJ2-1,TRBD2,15,CASSRELAGGQEQFF,TGTGCCAGCAGCCGCGAGCTAGCGGGAGGTCAGGAGCAGTTCTTC
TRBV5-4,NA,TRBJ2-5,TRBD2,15,CASSLVREGGETQYF,TGTGCCAGCAGCTTAGTGCGGGAGGGCGGGGAGACCCAGTACTTC
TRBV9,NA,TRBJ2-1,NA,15,CASSVGGFAYNEQFF,TGTGCCAGCAGCGTCGGGGGATTTGCCTACAATGAGCAGTTCTTC
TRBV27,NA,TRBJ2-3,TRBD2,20,CASSLYSLASGSSAEDTQYF,TGTGCCAGCAGTTTATATAGCTTGGCTAGCGGGAGTTCCGCGGAGGATACGCAGTATTTT
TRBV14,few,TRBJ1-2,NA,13,CASSQGQTYGYTF,TGTGCCAGCAGCCAAGGACAGACCTATGGCTACACCTTC
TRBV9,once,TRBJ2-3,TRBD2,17,CASSVLGLASITDTQYF,TGTGCCAGCAGCGTGCTAGGACTAGCGTCTATAACAGATACGCAGTATTTT
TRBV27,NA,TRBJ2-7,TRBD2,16,CASSLRGRAVWDEQYF,TGTGCCAGCAGTTTACGGGGGAGGGCCGTCTGGGACGAGCAGTACTTC
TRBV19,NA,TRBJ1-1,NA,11,CASSIRGGAFF,TGTGCCAGTAGTATCCGAGGAGGGGCTTTCTTT
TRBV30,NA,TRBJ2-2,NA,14,CAWSRQGGSGELFF,TGTGCCTGGAGTCGACAGGGAGGTAGCGGGGAGCTGTTTTTT